This T cell receptor (beta chain) was recovered during a study of T-cell memory formation after mild COVID-19. Findings of the study overall: Clones that shrank (day 15 to 85) were balanced CD4/CD8, whereas later expanders leaned CD4+.

TCRdb independently ran MiXCR on the 5' RACE reads; one entry per CDR3 protein. The sample includes hundreds of thousands of distinct CDR3 sequences, approximately 24% seen only once; the top ten take roughly 8.7%. V was cut by 8 bases and J by 1 base, with 15 bases left in between. This CDR3 region has 14 residues. This clonotype was counted between two and nine times. As yet, its antigen is unknown. The origin of this receptor is an adult woman who had mild COVID-19 (a few samples of this study predate the infection). Cell type and time point are not known. Sequenced: PBMCs or a T cell subset sorted from them (not recorded which). This chain joins TRBV12-3 or TRBV12-4 and TRBJ2-7; D tentatively reads TRBD1 or TRBD2 (5 bases each). CDR3 residues: CASAQRGGSYEQYF. The CDR3 nucleotides are TGTGCCAGCGCCCAGAGGGGCGGATCCTACGAGCAGTACTTC.